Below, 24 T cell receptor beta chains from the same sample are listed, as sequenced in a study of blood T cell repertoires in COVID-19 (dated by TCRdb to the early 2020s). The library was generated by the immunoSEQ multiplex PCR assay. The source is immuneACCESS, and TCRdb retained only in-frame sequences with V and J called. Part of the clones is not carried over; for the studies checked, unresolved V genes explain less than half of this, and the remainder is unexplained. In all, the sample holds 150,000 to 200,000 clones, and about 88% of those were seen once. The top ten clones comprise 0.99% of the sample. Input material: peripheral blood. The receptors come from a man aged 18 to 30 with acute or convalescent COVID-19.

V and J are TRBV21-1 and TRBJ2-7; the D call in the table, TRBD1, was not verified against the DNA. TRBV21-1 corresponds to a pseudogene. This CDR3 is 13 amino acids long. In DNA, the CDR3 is TGTGCCAGCAGCAGACAGGGTCAGCACGAGCAGTACTTC. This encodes CASSRQGQHEQYF.

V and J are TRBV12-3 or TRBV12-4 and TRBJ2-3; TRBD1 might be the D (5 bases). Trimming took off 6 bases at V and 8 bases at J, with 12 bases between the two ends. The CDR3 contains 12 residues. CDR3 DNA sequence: TGTGCCAGCAGCTCCCACAGGAGTACGCAGTATTTT. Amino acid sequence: CASSSHRSTQYF.

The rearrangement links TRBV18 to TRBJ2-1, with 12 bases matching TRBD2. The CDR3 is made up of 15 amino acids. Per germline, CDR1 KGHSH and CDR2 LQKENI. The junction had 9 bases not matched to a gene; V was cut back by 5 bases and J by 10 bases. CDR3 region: CASSRASGGAREQFF. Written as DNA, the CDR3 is TGTGCCAGCTCAAGAGCTAGCGGGGGGGCTCGAGAGCAGTTCTTC.

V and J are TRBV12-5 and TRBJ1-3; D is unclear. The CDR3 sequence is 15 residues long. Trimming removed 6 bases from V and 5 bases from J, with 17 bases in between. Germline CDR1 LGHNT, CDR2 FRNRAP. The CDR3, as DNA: TGTGCTAGTGGGACGAATCCGCGGAGCCGAAACACCATATATTTT. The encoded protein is CASGTNPRSRNTIYF.

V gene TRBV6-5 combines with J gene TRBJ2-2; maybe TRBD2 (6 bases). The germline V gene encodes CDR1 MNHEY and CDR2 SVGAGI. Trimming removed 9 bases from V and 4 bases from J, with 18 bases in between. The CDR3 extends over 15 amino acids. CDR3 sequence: CASTWTTRVTGELFF. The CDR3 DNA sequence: TGTGCCAGTACATGGACTACCAGGGTCACCGGGGAGCTGTTTTTT.

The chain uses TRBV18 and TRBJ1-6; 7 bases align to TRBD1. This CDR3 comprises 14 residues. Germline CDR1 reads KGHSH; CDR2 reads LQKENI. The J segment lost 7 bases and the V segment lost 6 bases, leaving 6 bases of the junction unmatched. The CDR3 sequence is CASSPGTVNSPLHF. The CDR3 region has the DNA TGTGCCAGCTCTCCCGGGACAGTGAATTCACCCCTCCACTTT.

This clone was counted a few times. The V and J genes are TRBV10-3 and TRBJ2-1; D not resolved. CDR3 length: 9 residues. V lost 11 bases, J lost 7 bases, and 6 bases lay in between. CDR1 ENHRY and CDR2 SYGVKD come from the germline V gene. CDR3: CAPPNEQFF. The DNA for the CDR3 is TGTGCCCCCCCTAATGAGCAGTTCTTC.

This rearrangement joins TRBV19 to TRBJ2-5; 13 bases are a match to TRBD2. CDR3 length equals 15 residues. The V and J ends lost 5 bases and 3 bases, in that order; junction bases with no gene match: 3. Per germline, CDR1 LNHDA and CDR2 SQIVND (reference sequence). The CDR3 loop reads CASSPGLAGEETQYF. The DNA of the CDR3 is TGTGCCAGTAGTCCCGGACTAGCGGGAGAAGAGACCCAGTACTTC.

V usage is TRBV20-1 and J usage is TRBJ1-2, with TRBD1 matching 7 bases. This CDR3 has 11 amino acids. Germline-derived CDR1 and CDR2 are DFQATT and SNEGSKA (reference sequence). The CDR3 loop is CATTGSYGYTF. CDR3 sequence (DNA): TGCGCCACGACAGGGAGCTATGGCTACACCTTC.

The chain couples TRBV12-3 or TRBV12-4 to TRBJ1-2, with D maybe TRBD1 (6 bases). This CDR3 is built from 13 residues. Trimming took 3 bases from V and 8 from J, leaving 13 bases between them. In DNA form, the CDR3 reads TGTGCCAGCAGTTTGGCGGGGGCGCGGGGCTACACCTTC. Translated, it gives CASSLAGARGYTF.

CDR3 bases: TGTGCCAGCAGCCAAGTGGGCGAATCTAATGAAAAACTGTTTTTT. Its protein is CASSQVGESNEKLFF. V usage is TRBV3-1 (or the pseudogene TRBV3-2) and J usage is TRBJ1-4; D ambiguous. The CDR3 spans 15 residues. Germline CDR1 is LGHDT and CDR2 is YNNKEL (reference sequence). Trimming removed 1 base from V and 3 bases from J, with 9 bases in between.

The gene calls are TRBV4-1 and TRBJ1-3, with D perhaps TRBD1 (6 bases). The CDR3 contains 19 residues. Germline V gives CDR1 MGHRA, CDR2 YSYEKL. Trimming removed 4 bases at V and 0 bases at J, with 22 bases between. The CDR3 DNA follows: TGCGCCAGCAGCCGTAAACCTAGAGGGGGGGGAAGCTCTGGAAACACCATATATTTT. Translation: CASSRKPRGGGSSGNTIYF.

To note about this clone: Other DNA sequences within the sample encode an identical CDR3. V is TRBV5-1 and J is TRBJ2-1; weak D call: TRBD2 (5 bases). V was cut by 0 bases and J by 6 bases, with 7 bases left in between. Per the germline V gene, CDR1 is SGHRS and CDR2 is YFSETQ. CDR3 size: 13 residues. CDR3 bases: TGCGCCAGCAGCTTGGCTGGAGGCAATGAGCAGTTCTTC. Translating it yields CASSLAGGNEQFF.

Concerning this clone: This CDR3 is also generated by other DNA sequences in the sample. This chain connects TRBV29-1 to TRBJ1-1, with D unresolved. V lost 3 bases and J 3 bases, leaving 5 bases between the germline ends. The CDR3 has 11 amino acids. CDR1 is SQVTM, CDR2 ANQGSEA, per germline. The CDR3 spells CSVDRDTEAFF. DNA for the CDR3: TGCAGCGTTGATCGAGACACTGAAGCTTTCTTT.

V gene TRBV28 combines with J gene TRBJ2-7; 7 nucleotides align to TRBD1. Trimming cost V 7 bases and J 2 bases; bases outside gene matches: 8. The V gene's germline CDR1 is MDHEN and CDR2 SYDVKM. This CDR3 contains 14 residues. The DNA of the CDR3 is TGTGCCAGCACCCCGGGGACAGCCACCTACGAGCAGTACGTC. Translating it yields CASTPGTATYEQYV.

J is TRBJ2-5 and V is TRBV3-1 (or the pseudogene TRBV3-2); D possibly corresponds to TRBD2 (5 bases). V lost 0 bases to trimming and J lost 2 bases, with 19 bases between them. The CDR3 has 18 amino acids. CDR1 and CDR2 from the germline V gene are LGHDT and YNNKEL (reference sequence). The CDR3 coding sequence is TGTGCCAGCAGCCAAGACCCGCTACTCGAGGGCACACAAGAGACCCAGTACTTC. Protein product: CASSQDPLLEGTQETQYF.

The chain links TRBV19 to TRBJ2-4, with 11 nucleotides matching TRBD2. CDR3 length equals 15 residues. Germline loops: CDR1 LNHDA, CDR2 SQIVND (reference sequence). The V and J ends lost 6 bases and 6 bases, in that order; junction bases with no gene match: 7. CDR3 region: CASRGSGGVGNIQYF. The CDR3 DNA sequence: TGTGCCAGTAGAGGTAGCGGGGGGGTCGGAAACATTCAGTACTTC.

The CDR3 reads CASSLLGDINYGYTF. DNA for the CDR3: TGTGCCAGCAGTTTATTAGGGGATATTAACTATGGCTACACCTTC. J is TRBJ1-2 and V is TRBV27; tentatively, D is TRBD1 (5 bases). Germline V CDR1 and CDR2: MNHEY, SMNVEV (reference sequence). The length of the CDR3 is 15 residues. V was pared by 1 base and J by 1 base, with 10 bases between.

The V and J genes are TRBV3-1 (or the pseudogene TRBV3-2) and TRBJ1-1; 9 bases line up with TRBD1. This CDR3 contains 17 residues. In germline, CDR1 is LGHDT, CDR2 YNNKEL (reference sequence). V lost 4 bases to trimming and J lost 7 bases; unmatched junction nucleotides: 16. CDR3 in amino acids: CASSPRTGAVGVGEAFF. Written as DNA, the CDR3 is TGTGCCAGCAGCCCCCGGACAGGGGCCGTCGGGGTGGGTGAAGCTTTCTTT.

This CDR3 is CAWSGGDSNQPQHF. CDR3 coding DNA: TGTGCCTGGAGTGGCGGAGATAGCAATCAGCCCCAGCATTTT. The chain combines TRBV30 with TRBJ1-5; D unclear. V lost 1 base, J lost 0 bases, and 7 bases lay in between. This CDR3 has 14 amino acids. Germline CDR1 and CDR2: GTSNPN and SVGIG (reference sequence).

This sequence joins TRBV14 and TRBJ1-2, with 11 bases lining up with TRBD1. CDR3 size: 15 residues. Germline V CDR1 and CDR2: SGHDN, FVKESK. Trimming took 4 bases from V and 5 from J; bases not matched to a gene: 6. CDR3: CASSPRGTGGYGYTF. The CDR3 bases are TGTGCCAGCAGCCCCCGCGGGACAGGGGGTTATGGCTACACCTTC.

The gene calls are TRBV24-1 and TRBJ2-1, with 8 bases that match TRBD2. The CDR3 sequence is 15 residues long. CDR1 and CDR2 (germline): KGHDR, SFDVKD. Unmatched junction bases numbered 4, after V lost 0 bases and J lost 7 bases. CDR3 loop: CATSDLRGGPNEQFF. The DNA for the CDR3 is TGTGCCACCAGTGATTTGCGGGGGGGTCCGAATGAGCAGTTCTTC.

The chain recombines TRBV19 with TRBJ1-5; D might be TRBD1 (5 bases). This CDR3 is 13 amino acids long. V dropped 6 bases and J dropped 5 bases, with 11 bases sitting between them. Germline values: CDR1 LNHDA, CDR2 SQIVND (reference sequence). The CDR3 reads CASRMGGYQPQHF. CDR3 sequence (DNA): TGTGCCAGTAGGATGGGGGGATATCAGCCCCAGCATTTT. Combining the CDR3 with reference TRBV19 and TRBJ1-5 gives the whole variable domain DGGITQSPKYLFRKEGQNVTLSCEQNLNHDAMYWYRQDPGQGLRLIYYSQIVNDFQKGDIAEGYSVSREKKESFPLTVTSAQKNPTAFYLCASRMGGYQPQHFGDGTRLSIL.

The CDR3: CASSYSGQGASHEQYF. The CDR3 DNA sequence: TGTGCCAGCAGTTACTCTGGACAGGGGGCTTCCCACGAGCAGTACTTC. The rearrangement uses TRBV6-5 and TRBJ2-7; the match to TRBD1 covers 11 bases. This CDR3 spans 16 amino acids. The J segment lost 5 bases and the V segment lost 0 bases, leaving 6 bases of the junction unmatched. Germline values: CDR1 MNHEY, CDR2 SVGAGI.